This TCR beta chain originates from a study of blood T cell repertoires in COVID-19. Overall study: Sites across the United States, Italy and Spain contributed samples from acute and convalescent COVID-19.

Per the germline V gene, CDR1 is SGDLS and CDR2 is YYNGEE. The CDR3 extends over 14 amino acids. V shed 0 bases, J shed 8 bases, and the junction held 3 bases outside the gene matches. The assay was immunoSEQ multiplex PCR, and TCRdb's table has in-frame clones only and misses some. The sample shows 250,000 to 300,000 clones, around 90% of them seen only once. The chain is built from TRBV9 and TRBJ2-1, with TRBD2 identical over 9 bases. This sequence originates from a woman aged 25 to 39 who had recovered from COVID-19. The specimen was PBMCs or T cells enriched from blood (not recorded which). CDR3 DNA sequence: TGTGCCAGCAGCGTAGGGGTAGCGGGAGATGAGCAGTTCTTC. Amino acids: CASSVGVAGDEQFF.